The rows below give T cell receptor beta chains drawn from one sample of a study of early T cells in non-severe SARS-CoV-2 infection. Each CDR3 protein gets one entry after TCRdb re-called the 5' RACE reads with MiXCR. Here the sample spans some 87,000 distinct CDR3 sequences, roughly 13% being singletons. What was sequenced was whole blood. The receptor set was obtained from an adult who was a healthcare worker with PCR-confirmed SARS-CoV-2 infection or an uninfected control (not recorded which). The CDR3 runs from the conserved cysteine through the conserved F or W. The D gene is left open where the match is weak. Some rows mark clone size as missing; the rest say once, few, many or name a class of expanded clone.

j_call v_call d_call clone_size cdr3_nt cdr3_aa
TRBJ1-2 TRBV20-1 . few TGCAGTGCTAGTGGGACCCTGGAAGCTAACTATGGCTACACCTTC CSASGTLEANYGYTF
TRBJ1-4 TRBV11-2 . many TGTGCCAGCAGCCCCCGGGCGGAAAAACTGTTTTTT CASSPRAEKLFF
TRBJ2-7 TRBV28 . . TGTGCCAGCACCTCAGGGGACAAAGTGCGCGAGCAGTACTTC CASTSGDKVREQYF
TRBJ1-4 TRBV7-2 . . TGTGCCAGCAGCATTTCACGGGGTGAAAAACTGTTTTTT CASSISRGEKLFF
TRBJ2-1 TRBV20-1 . few TGCAGTGCTACATTCGATGAGCAGTTCTTC CSATFDEQFF
TRBJ2-5 TRBV6-1 . . TGTGCCAGCAGTGATAGGATCCAAGAGACCCAGTACTTC CASSDRIQETQYF
TRBJ2-3 TRBV3-1 TRBD1 . TGTGCCAGCAGCCATTCCGGGACAGGGGGCACAGATACGCAGTATTTT CASSHSGTGGTDTQYF
TRBJ1-1 TRBV7-2 . . TGTGCCAGCAGCTTACTGGGAAGTAACACTGAAGCTTTCTTT CASSLLGSNTEAFF
TRBJ2-3 TRBV2 . few TGTGCCAGGGGAAAGGGCACAGATACGCAGTATTTT CARGKGTDTQYF
TRBJ2-3 TRBV7-9 . few TGTGCCAGCAGCGGACTATCGAGCACAGATACGCAGTATTTT CASSGLSSTDTQYF
TRBJ1-1 TRBV11-2 . . TGTGCCAGCAGCTTAGAGGATGGCACTGAAGCTTTCTTT CASSLEDGTEAFF
TRBJ2-1 TRBV10-2 . . TGCGCCAGCAGTGAAGGCACCTACAATGAGCAGTTCTTC CASSEGTYNEQFF
TRBJ2-5 TRBV7-9 . many TGTGCCAGCATCCCCTTACCCCCGGACGCTGAAGAGACCCAGTACTTC CASIPLPPDAEETQYF